In this sample, the clone carrying this T cell receptor beta chain turned up many times. Its matching antigen is unknown. PBMCs were collected from an approximately 9.5 ml volume of fresh peripheral blood. The data belong to a study of T cells in Graves' hyperthyroidism and ophthalmopathy. General observations from the study: Clonotypes that were expanded in thyroid above 0.001 mostly appeared in blood too. Ophthalmopathy was told apart from stable hyperthyroidism by a 13 V-J model.

Authors of the study amplified TCR beta CDR3 regions from RNA transcripts. During a first-round RT-PCR of the TCR CDR3, the HTBI primer set was used. TCRdb reanalysed the multiplex PCR reads using MiXCR and keeps one entry per CDR3 protein. The data show 300,000 to 400,000 distinct CDR3 sequences, less than 20% seen once. This receptor was identified in a man aged 18 to 29 with Graves' ophthalmopathy. Sequenced: blood.

As DNA, the CDR3 is TGTGCCAGTCTAGACAGGGGATTTAACTATGGCTACACCTTC. This encodes CASLDRGFNYGYTF. The chain links TRBV2 to TRBJ1-2, with 8 bases fitting TRBD1. The germline V gene encodes CDR1 SNHLY and CDR2 FYNNEI. The junction had 7 bases not matched to a gene; V was cut back by 9 bases and J by 1 base. This CDR3 is 14 amino acids long.